This T cell receptor beta chain was retrieved from a study of T cell responses to AZD1222 COVID-19 vaccine. TCRdb's table, derived via immunoSEQ multiplex PCR, lists solely in-frame clones and lacks some. The data show some 140,000 clones, 90% seen once. With 3 bases removed from V and 3 bases from J, the gap between germline ends came to 14 bases. The CDR3 runs 15 residues. From germline, CDR1 is LNHNV and CDR2 YYDKDF (reference sequence). The TCR comes from an adult in good health. Sequenced material: peripheral blood, taken on day 0 of AZD1222 vaccination. The chain is built from TRBV15 and TRBJ1-1; possibly TRBD1 for D (5 bases). The chain's CDR3 is CATSSREGVDTEAFF. In DNA form, the CDR3 reads TGTGCCACCAGCAGCAGGGAGGGCGTAGACACTGAAGCTTTCTTT.